This T cell receptor beta chain was obtained from a study of spatial heterogeneity in lung cancer. Looking at the study overall: The library had UMIs, and each TCR and UMI pair averaged more than ten raw reads.

Carried by each TCR cDNA molecule was a unique molecular identifier. TCRdb re-derived calls from the 5' RACE reads in MiXCR, one entry per CDR3 protein. The sample includes a few thousand distinct CDR3 sequences, roughly 8.5% of them seen just once. This clonotype is termed medium-sized. This beta chain was picked up by a library intended for alpha chains and is off target, so its count carries little meaning. Time point of the sample: sample taken at primary tumor resection. Unsorted samples of tumor, nontumor lung or frozen PBMC had their whole RNA sequenced. There were 72 donors, all of them untreated patients with early-stage non-small cell lung cancer. Germline CDR1 SEHNR, CDR2 FQNEAQ (reference sequence). The junction had 17 bases not matched to a gene; V was cut back by 4 bases and J by 2 bases. The CDR3 sequence is 19 residues long.

Material: normal lung tissue next to the tumor, obtained at surgery. The chain recombines TRBV7-9 with TRBJ2-7; 10 bases match TRBD2. The sequence was collected from a male donor with early-stage non-small cell lung cancer. The CDR3 here is CASSYSGLAGAPRTYEQYF. The CDR3 region has the DNA TGTGCCAGCAGCTACTCCGGGCTAGCGGGAGCCCCACGTACCTACGAGCAGTACTTC.